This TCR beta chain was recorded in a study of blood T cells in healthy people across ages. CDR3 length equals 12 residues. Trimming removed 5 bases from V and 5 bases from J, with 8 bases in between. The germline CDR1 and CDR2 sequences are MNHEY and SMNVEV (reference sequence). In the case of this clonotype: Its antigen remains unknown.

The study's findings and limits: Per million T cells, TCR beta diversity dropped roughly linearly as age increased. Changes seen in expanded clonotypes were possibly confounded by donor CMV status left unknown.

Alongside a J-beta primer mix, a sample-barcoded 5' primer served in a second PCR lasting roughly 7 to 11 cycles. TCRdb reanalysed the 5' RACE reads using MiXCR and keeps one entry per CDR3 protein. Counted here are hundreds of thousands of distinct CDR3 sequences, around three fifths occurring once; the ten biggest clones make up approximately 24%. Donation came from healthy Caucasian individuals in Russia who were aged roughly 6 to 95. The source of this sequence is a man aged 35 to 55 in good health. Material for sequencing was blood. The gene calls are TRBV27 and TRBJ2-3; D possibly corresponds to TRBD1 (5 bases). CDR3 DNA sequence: TGTGCCAGCAGTATGGGGCTAGATACGCAGTATTTT. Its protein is CASSMGLDTQYF.